One and the same sample provided the 15 T cell receptor beta chains below, sequenced in a study of T cell responses to AZD1222 COVID-19 vaccine. The table came from immunoSEQ multiplex PCR; TCRdb's copy has only in-frame clones and leaves some out. The sample shows about 130,000 clones, more than 80% of them seen only once. The material sequenced was peripheral blood, taken on day 0 of AZD1222 vaccination. The receptors originated from an adult in good health.

V usage is TRBV27 and J usage is TRBJ1-5; tentatively, D is TRBD1 (6 bases). Between the trimmed V and J ends, which lost 0 bases and 9 bases, there was a span of 15 bases. CDR1 is MNHEY and CDR2 is SMNVEV in the germline V gene (reference sequence). This CDR3 contains 15 residues. CDR3 protein: CASSLSSRGQGPQHF. Written as DNA, the CDR3 is TGTGCCAGCAGTTTATCGAGCAGGGGCCAGGGGCCCCAGCATTTT.

The V gene is TRBV3-1 (or the pseudogene TRBV3-2), the J gene TRBJ2-7; 9 bases are shared with TRBD2. J gave up 3 bases and V 1 base, and 7 bases lay outside the gene matches. This CDR3 spans 16 amino acids. Germline V gene sequence: CDR1 LGHDT, CDR2 YNNKEL (reference sequence). For the CDR3, the DNA is TGTGCCAGCAGCCAAGTTTTGATAGCGGGAGTCTACGAGCAGTACTTC. Translation: CASSQVLIAGVYEQYF.

For this clone: This sample also contains other DNA sequences that code for the same CDR3. CDR3 region: CASSMGYEQYF. Written as DNA, the CDR3 is TGTGCCAGTAGTATGGGATACGAGCAGTACTTC. This chain links TRBV19 with TRBJ2-7, with unresolved D. Trimming removed 3 bases from V and 4 bases from J, with 4 bases in between. CDR1 and CDR2 from the germline V gene are LNHDA and SQIVND (reference sequence). The CDR3 extends over 11 amino acids.

The rearrangement joins TRBV2 to TRBJ1-5; D is possibly TRBD1 (5 bases). V was trimmed by 6 bases and J by 1 base, leaving 22 bases between them. CDR1 and CDR2 (germline): SNHLY, FYNNEI. The CDR3 loop spans 18 amino acids. DNA for the CDR3: TGTGCCAGCAGAGCGACACTCGGGACGATCGGAAGCAATCAGCCCCAGCATTTT. Its protein product is CASRATLGTIGSNQPQHF.

The chain's CDR3 is CASSLLRGGTEAFF. CDR3 DNA: TGTGCCAGCAGCTTACTAAGGGGTGGTACTGAAGCTTTCTTT. The chain is built from TRBV11-3 and TRBJ1-1, with D possibly TRBD1 on 5 matching bases. CDR1 SGHNT and CDR2 YENEEA come from the germline V gene. Trimming stripped 2 bases from V and 5 bases from J, with 12 bases between. The CDR3 is made up of 14 amino acids.

The V call is TRBV23-1, the J call TRBJ2-2; 9 nucleotides match TRBD1. TRBV23-1 is marked as an open reading frame, function uncertain. The CDR3 contains 15 residues. V dropped 0 bases and J dropped 11; count of bases not matched to a gene: 7. The CDR3 is CASSQSPGTGSELFF. CDR3 nucleotides: TGCGCCAGCAGTCAATCGCCCGGGACAGGGTCCGAGCTGTTTTTT.

This clone was detected once. The V call is TRBV4-1, the J call TRBJ2-1, with a possible D match to TRBD2 (5 bases). V was trimmed by 0 bases and J by 0 bases, leaving 6 bases between them. CDR1 is MGHRA and CDR2 is YSYEKL in the germline V gene. The CDR3 spans 15 residues. The CDR3 DNA is TGCGCCAGCAGCCAAGAAGGGAGCTCCTACAATGAGCAGTTCTTC. This codes for CASSQEGSSYNEQFF.

The J gene is TRBJ2-1, the V gene TRBV15, with 7 bases identical to TRBD2. V lost 3 bases and J lost 1; bases outside the gene matches: 12. The CDR3 extends over 18 amino acids. Germline CDR1 reads LNHNV; CDR2 reads YYDKDF (reference sequence). The CDR3 here is CATSRGLGGSLSYNEQFF. In DNA form, the CDR3 reads TGTGCCACCAGCAGGGGCCTGGGCGGGAGTCTTTCCTACAATGAGCAGTTCTTC.

The gene calls are TRBV7-9 and TRBJ2-3, with 13 bases aligning to TRBD2. The V gene's germline CDR1 is SEHNR and CDR2 FQNEAQ (reference sequence). With 5 bases clipped from V and 7 bases from J, the junction kept 9 bases outside the gene matches. This CDR3 is 16 amino acids long. CDR3 bases: TGTGCCAGCAGCCCGGGACTAGCGGGAATACTATATACGCAGTATTTT. It is translated as CASSPGLAGILYTQYF.

The CDR3 region has the DNA TGTGCCAGCTCAGCGAGACAGGAAACTGGTGAAAAACTGTTTTTT. This sequence encodes CASSARQETGEKLFF. This chain connects TRBV18 to TRBJ1-4, with D perhaps TRBD1 (6 bases). The CDR3 contains 15 residues. CDR1 is KGHSH and CDR2 is LQKENI in the germline V gene. V was clipped by 5 bases and J by 7 bases, with 17 bases between them.

The chain employs TRBV24-1 and TRBJ2-1; 13 positions agree with TRBD2. The CDR3 length is 17 residues. CDR1 KGHDR and CDR2 SFDVKD come from the germline V gene. Trimming cost V 6 bases and J 9 bases; bases outside gene matches: 13. Here the CDR3 reads CATSSFPGLAGLGEQFF. The CDR3 DNA reads TGTGCCACCAGTTCATTTCCGGGACTAGCGGGATTAGGTGAGCAGTTCTTC.

The rearrangement joins TRBV29-1 to TRBJ2-1; D possibly corresponds to TRBD1 (5 bases). Germline-derived CDR1 and CDR2 are SQVTM and ANQGSEA. Trimming removed 6 bases from V and 7 bases from J, with 10 bases in between. The CDR3 is 11 amino acids. The CDR3 DNA follows: TGCAGCGTCAGGGATGTTAATGAGCAGTTCTTC. Its protein is CSVRDVNEQFF.

The V gene is TRBV11-3, the J gene TRBJ2-1, with a possible D match to TRBD2 (5 bases). The V and J ends lost 1 base and 8 bases respectively, with 18 bases between them. The CDR3 runs to 16 residues. Germline V gene sequence: CDR1 SGHNT, CDR2 YENEEA. In DNA form, the CDR3 reads TGTGCCAGCAGCTTAGCGCTAGCATCGGGAAGGGATGAGCAGTTCTTC. This codes for CASSLALASGRDEQFF.

This clone showed up just once. J is TRBJ1-2 and V is TRBV5-6; no clear D gene. Germline CDR1 SGHDT, CDR2 YYEEEE. CDR3 length equals 15 residues. Trimming removed 0 bases from V and 2 bases from J, with 11 bases in between. The CDR3 nucleotides read TGTGCCAGCAGCTTGGATTGGGTTCTGAACTATGGCTACACCTTC. It yields the protein CASSLDWVLNYGYTF.

The rearrangement uses TRBV30 and TRBJ2-2; no clear D gene. Germline V CDR1 and CDR2: GTSNPN, SVGIG (reference sequence). This CDR3 is 12 amino acids long. Trimming left V 3 bases short and J 5 bases short, with 7 bases between. The CDR3, as DNA: TGTGCCTGGAGCGGAGAGACCGGGGAGCTGTTTTTT. This gives the protein CAWSGETGELFF. The variable domain in full, with the rest retrieved from reference TRBV30 and TRBJ2-2, is SQTIHQWPATLVQPVGSPLSLECTVEGTSNPNLYWYRQAAGRGLQLLFYSVGIGQISSEVPQNLSASRPQDRQFILSSKKLLLSDSGFYLCAWSGETGELFFGEGSRLTVL.